These T cell receptor beta chains were read from a single sample in a study of T-cell memory formation after mild COVID-19. TCRdb re-analysed the 5' RACE reads in MiXCR, keeping a single row per CDR3 protein. This table holds 470,000 or so distinct CDR3 sequences, 15% to 20% found once. Specimen: PBMCs or a T cell subset sorted from them (not recorded which). These receptors were collected from an adult woman who had mild COVID-19 (a few samples of this study predate the infection). Cell type and time point are not known. Both conserved end residues are part of each CDR3. The order of the fields is J gene, V gene, D gene, clone size, CDR3 protein, CDR3 DNA. A D gene is named only where the DNA matches it firmly. For some rows the clone size is stated as once, few or many, or as a class when expanded; others skip it.

TRBJ2-3 | TRBV4-2 | NA | NA | CASSQGANGYTQYF | TGTGCCAGCAGCCAAGGCGCAAACGGGTATACGCAGTATTTT
TRBJ2-5 | TRBV20-1 | NA | many | CSARVPGQPQETQYF | TGCAGTGCTAGAGTTCCGGGACAACCCCAAGAGACCCAGTACTTC
TRBJ2-7 | TRBV29-1 | TRBD1 | NA | CSVEGGGESYEQYF | TGCAGCGTTGAAGGAGGGGGCGAGTCCTACGAGCAGTACTTC
TRBJ1-2 | TRBV15 | NA | few | CATSRPTGDGYTF | TGTGCCACCAGCAGACCAACGGGGGATGGCTACACCTTC
TRBJ2-1 | TRBV4-2 | NA | few | CASTSHNEQFF | TGTGCCAGCACCTCTCACAATGAGCAGTTCTTC
TRBJ1-4 | TRBV11-2 | TRBD1 | few | CASSLDSFRGYNEKLFF | TGTGCCAGCAGCTTAGACTCTTTCAGGGGGTATAATGAAAAACTGTTTTTT
TRBJ2-3 | TRBV7-2 | NA | few | CASSLAWGSGTDTQYF | TGTGCCAGCAGCTTAGCATGGGGGTCGGGCACAGATACGCAGTATTTT
TRBJ2-1 | TRBV11-3 | TRBD2 | NA | CASSLGLAGEKQFF | TGTGCCAGCAGCTTAGGACTAGCGGGAGAAAAGCAGTTCTTC
TRBJ2-3 | TRBV5-1 | NA | many | CASSLEGDTQYF | TGCGCCAGCAGCTTGGAAGGAGATACGCAGTATTTT
TRBJ2-3 | TRBV5-1 | TRBD2 | few | CASSLLFALAGVGDTQYF | TGCGCCAGCAGCTTGCTCTTTGCACTAGCGGGGGTCGGGGATACGCAGTATTTT
TRBJ2-4 | TRBV6-5 | NA | NA | CASSRGGLAKNIQYF | TGTGCCAGCAGTAGGGGGGGACTAGCCAAAAACATTCAGTACTTC
TRBJ2-7 | TRBV6-2/TRBV6-3 | NA | NA | CASRGAETGRLEQYF | TGTGCCAGCAGGGGGGCGGAGACAGGACGGCTCGAGCAGTACTTC
TRBJ2-7 | TRBV14 | NA | once | CASSQRGGRDYF | TGTGCCAGCAGCCAACGGGGCGGCAGGGACTACTTC
TRBJ2-3 | TRBV6-6 | NA | NA | CASSYGGAGEVSDTQYF | TGTGCCAGCAGTTACGGGGGCGCGGGGGAGGTATCAGATACGCAGTATTTT
TRBJ2-7 | TRBV2 | TRBD1 | NA | CASRQTGPYEQYF | TGTGCCAGCAGGCAGACAGGGCCCTACGAGCAGTACTTC
TRBJ2-7 | TRBV7-3 | TRBD2 | NA | CASSLYAGVGDYEQYF | TGTGCCAGCAGCTTATATGCGGGAGTGGGAGACTACGAGCAGTACTTC
TRBJ1-4 | TRBV20-1 | NA | few | CSARRINEKLFF | TGCAGTGCTAGACGGATAAATGAAAAACTGTTTTTT
TRBJ1-2 | TRBV7-9 | TRBD1 | NA | CASSQAAGQGDYGYTF | TGTGCCAGCAGCCAAGCGGCGGGACAGGGGGACTATGGCTACACCTTC
TRBJ2-7 | TRBV27 | NA | few | CASSRREQQLYEQYF | TGTGCCAGCAGTAGAAGGGAACAGCAACTCTACGAGCAGTACTTC
TRBJ1-1 | TRBV5-1 | NA | NA | CASSSGGHENTEAFF | TGCGCCAGCAGCTCCGGTGGGCATGAGAACACTGAAGCTTTCTTT
TRBJ1-4 | TRBV19 | TRBD1 | few | CASRGDSLNEKLFF | TGTGCCAGTAGGGGGGACAGCCTTAATGAAAAACTGTTTTTT
TRBJ2-1 | TRBV4-3 | NA | few | CASSQGLGVSNEQFF | TGCGCCAGCAGCCAAGGTTTGGGGGTCTCCAATGAGCAGTTCTTC
TRBJ2-1 | TRBV10-3 | NA | many | CAISDRASRNEQFF | TGTGCCATCAGTGACCGGGCTAGCCGGAATGAGCAGTTCTTC
TRBJ1-1 | TRBV29-1 | NA | NA | CSVASHTEAFF | TGCAGCGTTGCCTCCCACACTGAAGCTTTCTTT
TRBJ2-7 | TRBV30 | NA | NA | CAWSVRHRQNYEQYF | TGTGCCTGGAGTGTAAGGCACAGACAGAATTACGAGCAGTACTTC
TRBJ1-1 | TRBV7-8 | TRBD1 | NA | CASSEQGLDTEAFF | TGTGCCAGCAGCGAACAGGGGTTGGACACTGAAGCTTTCTTT
TRBJ2-7 | TRBV18 | NA | NA | CASRRGPNQGEQYF | TGTGCCAGTCGAAGAGGCCCAAACCAAGGGGAGCAGTACTTC